This is a list of T cell receptor beta chains from one sample in a study of kidney transplant recipient with SARS-CoV-2 infection. One entry per CDR3 protein, called by TCRdb with MiXCR from the reads. The table lists about 240,000 distinct CDR3 sequences, under 35% of them singletons, with less than 8.5% in the top ten. The starting material was a blood sample, obtained at baseline and on approximately day 120 from a kidney transplant recipient. Receptors originate from a male patient in his thirties who had COVID-19 and was a kidney transplant recipient. Some of the T cells might come from the graft donor. The CDR3 runs from the conserved cysteine through the conserved F or W. D genes are given only for firm matches. Rows may omit the clone size; those that give it use once, few, many or a size class.

length	V	D	J	size	CDR3	DNA
15	TRBV6-5	TRBD1	TRBJ2-7	many	CASSYSRTGSSEQYF	TGTGCCAGCAGTTACTCCCGGACAGGGAGTAGCGAGCAGTACTTC
16	TRBV5-3	NA	TRBJ1-2	NA	CARAGGVVRKAYGYTF	TGTGCCAGAGCAGGCGGAGTGGTGAGAAAGGCCTATGGCTACACCTTC
13	TRBV19	NA	TRBJ1-1	many	CASSRGRATEAFF	TGTGCCAGTAGTAGGGGGCGGGCGACTGAAGCTTTCTTT
18	TRBV6-5	NA	TRBJ2-7	many	CASSFRDRSAGSSYEQYF	TGTGCCAGCAGTTTCCGGGACAGGTCAGCGGGAAGCTCCTACGAGCAGTACTTC
13	TRBV9	TRBD2	TRBJ2-7	many	CASSATSLGEQYF	TGTGCCAGCAGCGCGACTAGCTTGGGGGAGCAGTACTTC
14	TRBV7-9	TRBD2	TRBJ2-3	many	CASSLTSGTDTQYF	TGTGCCAGCAGCTTAACTAGCGGCACAGATACGCAGTATTTT
13	TRBV11-1	NA	TRBJ1-5	many	CASSLAGRQPQHF	TGTGCCAGCAGCTTGGCAGGGAGACAGCCCCAGCATTTT
15	TRBV5-6	NA	TRBJ1-3	NA	CASSLQITAQNTIYF	TGTGCCAGCAGCCTTCAGATTACGGCGCAAAACACCATATATTTT
12	TRBV4-3	NA	TRBJ2-4	NA	CASSQDAGIQYF	TGCGCCAGCAGCCAAGATGCTGGGATTCAGTACTTC
16	TRBV5-3	NA	TRBJ1-2	many	CARFEGVVRKTYGYTF	TGTGCCAGATTCGAAGGAGTGGTGAGAAAGACCTATGGCTACACCTTC
13	TRBV28	TRBD1	TRBJ2-1	NA	CASSPAGQGGWFF	TGTGCCAGCAGTCCCGCGGGACAGGGGGGTTGGTTCTTC
18	TRBV9	NA	TRBJ1-6	many	CASSANPAEEAYNSPLHF	TGTGCCAGCAGCGCCAACCCGGCAGAAGAGGCCTATAATTCACCCCTCCACTTT
18	TRBV4-2	TRBD2	TRBJ2-7	many	CASSQGPQGTSGSYEQYF	TGTGCCAGCAGCCAAGGCCCTCAAGGGACTAGCGGGAGTTACGAGCAGTACTTC
17	TRBV12-3/TRBV12-4	NA	TRBJ1-2	many	CASSEGSSFRKTYGYTF	TGTGCCAGCAGTGAGGGGTCCAGCTTCCGAAAGACCTATGGCTACACCTTC
17	TRBV7-1	NA	TRBJ1-2	many	CASSAWRHEGKTYGYTF	TGTGCCAGCAGCGCGTGGCGTCACGAGGGAAAGACCTATGGCTACACCTTC
17	TRBV6-8	NA	TRBJ1-2	many	CASSPSERSRKTYGYTF	TGTGCCAGCAGTCCCAGCGAACGCTCTAGAAAGACCTATGGCTACACCTTC
15	TRBV6-5	NA	TRBJ1-2	many	CASTPGTSHNYGYTF	TGTGCCAGCACTCCCGGGACAAGTCATAACTATGGCTACACCTTC
13	TRBV6-5	TRBD1	TRBJ1-5	many	CATRGDSNQPQHF	TGTGCCACCAGGGGGGATAGCAATCAGCCCCAGCATTTT
17	TRBV15	NA	TRBJ2-1	NA	CATSRGGGLRSYNEQFF	TGTGCCACCAGCAGAGGTGGGGGGCTAAGGTCCTACAATGAGCAGTTCTTC
17	TRBV10-1	NA	TRBJ1-2	many	CASSVNIRSRKTYGYTF	TGCGCCAGCAGTGTAAATATAAGATCGCGAAAGACCTATGGCTACACCTTC
17	TRBV6-8	NA	TRBJ1-2	many	CASSEGARSRKTYGYTF	TGTGCCAGCAGTGAGGGAGCACGCTCTAGAAAGACCTATGGCTACACCTTC
11	TRBV3-2	NA	TRBJ1-1	many	CASSQGIEAFF	TGTGCCAGCAGCCAAGGAATTGAAGCTTTCTTT
17	TRBV7-6	NA	TRBJ1-2	many	CASSPYFESRKTYGYTF	TGTGCCAGCAGCCCGTATTTTGAATCTCGAAAGACCTATGGCTACACCTTC
14	TRBV20-1	NA	TRBJ1-3	many	CSAAKGLSGNTIYF	TGCAGTGCTGCAAAGGGGCTGTCTGGAAACACCATATATTTT
17	TRBV7-4	NA	TRBJ1-2	many	CASSIIRSARKTYGYTF	TGTGCCAGCAGCATTATACGTTCAGCTCGAAAGACCTATGGCTACACCTTC
15	TRBV2	NA	TRBJ2-1	once	CASSERWGTGNEQFF	TGTGCCAGCAGTGAACGGTGGGGGACCGGGAATGAGCAGTTCTTC
14	TRBV7-9	TRBD1	TRBJ2-4	many	CASSSPTGPNIQYF	TGTGCCAGCAGCTCCCCGACAGGGCCAAACATTCAGTACTTC
17	TRBV6-5	NA	TRBJ1-2	many	CASSVGLSMRKTYGYTF	TGTGCCAGCAGTGTTGGGCTCTCTATGCGAAAGACCTATGGCTACACCTTC
16	TRBV4-1	TRBD2	TRBJ2-6	NA	CASSPLAESGANVLTF	TGCGCCAGCAGCCCACTAGCGGAGTCTGGGGCCAACGTCCTGACTTTC
16	TRBV28	TRBD2	TRBJ2-1	many	CASRNGLAGAYNEQFF	TGTGCCAGCAGGAATGGACTAGCGGGAGCCTACAATGAGCAGTTCTTC
14	TRBV6-5	TRBD1	TRBJ1-2	many	CASRLGQGVYGYTF	TGTGCCAGCAGGCTCGGACAGGGGGTATATGGCTACACCTTC
15	TRBV7-9	NA	TRBJ2-6	many	CASSFPGSGANVLTF	TGTGCCAGCAGCTTTCCGGGGTCCGGGGCCAACGTCCTGACTTTC
17	TRBV28	TRBD1	TRBJ1-5	many	CAVSPIRGQGYNQPQHF	TGTGCCGTATCACCCATCCGAGGACAGGGATACAATCAGCCCCAGCATTTT
15	TRBV5-1	NA	TRBJ1-1	NA	CASSSAGARNTEAFF	TGCGCCAGCAGCTCGGCTGGGGCAAGGAACACTGAAGCTTTCTTT
14	TRBV7-9	NA	TRBJ1-2	many	CASSLDTVNYGYTF	TGTGCCAGCAGCTTAGACACGGTGAACTATGGCTACACCTTC
16	TRBV20-1	TRBD2	TRBJ2-3	NA	CSADPETSGDTDTQYF	TGCAGTGCTGATCCTGAGACTAGCGGGGACACAGATACGCAGTATTTT
14	TRBV19	NA	TRBJ2-1	NA	CASSIGLPYNEQFF	TGTGCCAGTAGTATAGGGCTACCATACAATGAGCAGTTCTTC
12	TRBV29-1	NA	TRBJ1-5	NA	CSVAGRQSAPAF	TGCAGCGTTGCGGGGCGACAATCAGCCCCAGCATTT